These 15 T cell receptor beta chains were all obtained from the same sample, sequenced in a study of CD8+CD57+ T cells in acquired aplastic anemia. The use of genomic DNA as template underpinned the TCR beta VDJ and CDR3 profiling. TCRdb reanalysed the reads using MiXCR and keeps one entry per CDR3 protein. The sample has roughly 200,000 distinct CDR3 sequences; over 60% are singletons. Specimen: sorted CD4+, CD8+, or CD8+CD57+ T cells (not recorded which) from PBMCs. The receptors derive from a human donor in good health.

This clonotype was seen only once. The chain links TRBV6-6 to TRBJ1-2; D possibly corresponds to TRBD1 (6 bases). This CDR3 comprises 14 residues. From germline, CDR1 is MNHNY and CDR2 SVGAGI (reference sequence). V was shortened by 10 bases and J by 2 bases, with 17 bases between the two germline ends. CDR3 DNA: TGTGCCATCCTTGGACAGTTAGGCAACTATGGCTACACCTTC. Protein: CAILGQLGNYGYTF.

This clonotype was picked up many times. This chain uses TRBV5-6 with TRBJ2-7; D is possibly TRBD1 or TRBD2 (5 bases each). Deletions cut 0 bases from V and 3 bases from J, with 16 bases between. In germline, CDR1 is SGHDT, CDR2 YYEEEE. There are 16 residues in the CDR3. The CDR3 is CASSLASGITSYEQYF. In DNA, the CDR3 is TGTGCCAGCAGCTTGGCCTCAGGGATAACTAGCTACGAGCAGTACTTC. Full variable domain (rest looked up from reference TRBV5-6 and TRBJ2-7): DAGVTQSPTHLIKTRGQQVTLRCSPKSGHDTVSWYQQALGQGPQFIFQYYEEEERQRGNFPDRFSGHQFPNYSSELNVNALLLGDSALYLCASSLASGITSYEQYFGPGTRLTVT.

This clonotype has a count of ten or more. The chain uses TRBV28 and TRBJ1-2; no definite D call. Germline CDR1 reads MDHEN; CDR2 reads SYDVKM. Trimming cost V 3 bases and J 9 bases, with 8 bases left between them. This CDR3 has 11 residues. As DNA, the CDR3 is TGTGCCAGCAGTTTCCCCGACAGCTACACCTTC. This sequence encodes CASSFPDSYTF.

At least ten counts were recorded for this clonotype. The chain uses TRBV9 and TRBJ1-3; D possibly corresponds to TRBD1 (6 bases). V shed 4 bases and J shed 3 bases, with 14 bases lying between them. The CDR3 sequence is 15 residues long. The germline CDR1 and CDR2 sequences are SGDLS and YYNGEE. The CDR3 is CASSPTGSVGNTIYF. CDR3 sequence (DNA): TGTGCCAGCAGCCCTACAGGGTCTGTTGGAAACACCATATATTTT. The full variable domain, with the rest looked up from reference TRBV9 and TRBJ1-3, is DSGVTQTPKHLITATGQRVTLRCSPRSGDLSVYWYQQSLDQGLQFLIQYYNGEERAKGNILERFSAQQFPDLHSELNLSSLELGDSALYFCASSPTGSVGNTIYFGEGSWLTVV.

The chain employs TRBV5-8 and TRBJ2-1, with 7 nucleotides matching TRBD1. Germline values: CDR1 SGHTS, CDR2 YDEGEE. The CDR3 contains 15 residues. V shed 2 bases and J 5 bases; nucleotides not matched to a gene: 7. CDR3 loop: CASSFRQGKHNEQFF. The DNA for the CDR3 is TGTGCCAGCAGCTTTAGACAGGGAAAACACAATGAGCAGTTCTTC.

This clonotype is a singleton in its sample. This chain connects TRBV29-1 to TRBJ2-3; tentatively, D is TRBD1 or TRBD2 (7 bases each). V was shortened by 5 bases and J by 3 bases, with 18 bases between the two germline ends. Per germline, CDR1 SQVTM and CDR2 ANQGSEA. CDR3 length equals 15 residues. Here the CDR3 reads CSVPGQGGRTDTQYF. CDR3 nucleotide sequence: TGCAGCGTTCCCGGCCAGGGGGGGAGAACAGATACGCAGTATTTT.

This clonotype was observed once. This chain joins TRBV15 and TRBJ1-6, with 9 bases matching TRBD1. The junction had 7 bases not matched to a gene; V was cut back by 5 bases and J by 5 bases. The germline V gene has CDR1 LNHNV and CDR2 YYDKDF (reference sequence). The CDR3 contains 16 residues. This CDR3 is CATSGQQGADNSPLHF. CDR3 DNA: TGTGCCACCAGCGGGCAACAGGGGGCGGATAATTCACCCCTCCACTTT.

The rearrangement joins TRBV10-3 to TRBJ1-6, with no clear D. Germline V CDR1 and CDR2: ENHRY, SYGVKD. The CDR3 loop spans 14 amino acids. The V gene lost 6 bases and the J gene lost 10 bases, with 16 bases spanning the gap. This CDR3 reads CAISPTGVDSPLHF. The CDR3 DNA follows: TGTGCCATCAGCCCGACCGGGGTAGACTCACCCCTCCACTTT.

CDR3: CSARGLPGQAGYTF. The CDR3 nucleotides are TGCAGTGCTAGAGGCTTACCGGGACAGGCGGGCTACACCTTC. This chain uses TRBV20-1 with TRBJ1-2; 8 bases map to TRBD1. The junction had 9 bases not matched to a gene; V was cut back by 1 base and J by 8 bases. The CDR3 is made up of 14 amino acids. CDR1 and CDR2 from the germline V gene are DFQATT and SNEGSKA (reference sequence).

The chain recombines TRBV10-3 with TRBJ1-2; no clear D gene. This CDR3 is built from 14 residues. Trimming removed 0 bases at V and 7 bases at J, with 12 bases between. The germline V gene has CDR1 ENHRY and CDR2 SYGVKD. The CDR3 spells CAISESLQSVGYTF. The CDR3 bases are TGTGCCATCAGTGAGTCGTTACAGTCGGTTGGCTACACCTTC.

This clonotype was counted between two and nine times. The chain has TRBV4-2 and TRBJ1-1; tentative D call: TRBD1 (5 bases). Germline loops: CDR1 LGHNA, CDR2 YNFKEQ. The length of the CDR3 is 16 residues. V lost 1 base and J 0 bases, leaving 12 bases between the germline ends. CDR3 DNA sequence: TGTGCCAGCAGCCAAGCACCGGGACTTATGAACACTGAAGCTTTCTTT. This sequence encodes CASSQAPGLMNTEAFF.

This rearrangement joins TRBV19 to TRBJ2-3; D possibly corresponds to TRBD1 (5 bases). Germline-derived CDR1 and CDR2 are LNHDA and SQIVND (reference sequence). The CDR3 totals 13 residues. V lost 7 bases, J lost 0 bases, and 8 bases lay in between. This CDR3 is CASKDSSTDTQYF. CDR3 nucleotide sequence: TGTGCCAGTAAAGACAGCAGCACAGATACGCAGTATTTT.

The chain has TRBV7-2 and TRBJ2-2, with D hard to call. CDR1 and CDR2 from the germline V gene are SGHTA and FQGNSA. The CDR3 length is 15 residues. V lost 5 bases and J lost 7, with 17 bases in between. CDR3 coding DNA: TGTGCCAGCAGCCTTGGTGGGGTCTGGGGCGGGGAGCTGTTTTTT. It codes for CASSLGGVWGGELFF.

This clonotype was seen more than once but under ten times. The chain combines TRBV7-3 with TRBJ2-2; D is uncertain. V was shortened by 6 bases and J by 6 bases, with 8 bases between the two germline ends. Germline assignment: CDR1 SGHTA and CDR2 FQGTGA. The CDR3 consists of 12 residues. The CDR3 DNA is TGTGCCAGCAGTCCAGAGGCCGGGGAGCTGTTTTTT. This sequence encodes CASSPEAGELFF.

The rearrangement uses TRBV29-1 and TRBJ2-1, with 12 positions matching TRBD2. Germline V gene sequence: CDR1 SQVTM, CDR2 ANQGSEA. J was trimmed by 7 bases and V by 7 bases; bases with no gene match: 5. The CDR3 has 13 amino acids. The CDR3 bases are TGCAGCGCCGTTGGACTAGCGGGGAATGAGCAGTTCTTC. This encodes CSAVGLAGNEQFF.